This T cell receptor (beta chain) was observed in a study of T cells in tuberculosis. The wider study: T cells were selected with CD1B tetramers loaded with glucose monomycolate.

Here immunoSEQ multiplex PCR was the method, and the copy in TCRdb shows in-frame clones only, minus some. Here the sample spans 25,000 to 30,000 clones, roughly 94% being singletons. Time point denoted: new active TB diagnosis, blood taken before or within 7 days of starting treatment. Confirmation came from sputum smear and/or culture positivity for M. tuberculosis. Looked up from germline, CDR1 is SNHLY and CDR2 is FYNNEI. This CDR3 has 14 amino acids. J gave up 1 base and V 7 bases, and 3 bases lay outside the gene matches. The clonotype comes from an adult with tuberculosis. J is TRBJ2-2 and V is TRBV2; 7 positions agree with TRBD2. The sample was PBMCs, taken at tuberculosis diagnosis. The CDR3 DNA follows: TGTGCCAGCACCAAGCGGGGGAACACCGGGGAGCTGTTTTTT. Its protein is CASTKRGNTGELFF.